Following are 16 T cell receptor beta chains from one sample sequenced in a study of blood T cell repertoires in COVID-19. Generated by immunoSEQ multiplex PCR, the TCRdb table keeps only in-frame clones and is missing some. The sample lists approximately 150,000 clones; 70% to 85% were seen once. The sequenced sample consisted of peripheral blood. These receptors all stem from a woman of 80 years or more with acute or convalescent COVID-19.

J is TRBJ2-1 and V is TRBV25-1; TRBD2 agrees at 9 bases. Germline CDR1 MGHDK, CDR2 SYGVNS. The CDR3 is made up of 14 amino acids. With 3 bases clipped from V and 8 bases from J, the junction kept 5 bases outside the gene matches. The CDR3 DNA reads TGTGCCAGCAGTGAGGCGGGAGGGCCGCATGAGCAGTTCTTC. Translated: CASSEAGGPHEQFF.

J is TRBJ1-2 and V is TRBV5-4, with unresolved D. The CDR3 is made up of 13 amino acids. CDR1 SGHNT and CDR2 YYREEE come from the germline V gene (reference sequence). Trimming shortened V by 0 bases and J by 3 bases, and 6 bases separated the two germline ends. CDR3 region: CASSLGRDYGYTF. CDR3 nucleotide sequence: TGTGCCAGCAGCTTGGGGAGGGACTATGGCTACACCTTC. The full variable domain, rest sourced from reference TRBV5-4 and TRBJ1-2, is ETGVTQSPTHLIKTRGQQVTLRCSSQSGHNTVSWYQQALGQGPQFIFQYYREEENGRGNFPPRFSGLQFPNYSSELNVNALELDDSALYLCASSLGRDYGYTFGSGTRLTVV.

The V and J genes are TRBV15 and TRBJ1-2; the D gene is possibly TRBD1 (6 bases). Trimming pared 0 bases from V and 6 bases from J, leaving 14 bases between. The CDR3 totals 15 residues. Germline values: CDR1 LNHNV, CDR2 YYDKDF (reference sequence). The CDR3 loop reads CATSRDLGGLDGYTF. The CDR3 DNA reads TGTGCCACCAGCAGAGATCTTGGGGGCTTGGATGGCTACACCTTC.

The chain couples TRBV3-1 (or the pseudogene TRBV3-2) to TRBJ2-1, with TRBD2 matching 9 bases. Germline values: CDR1 LGHDT, CDR2 YNNKEL (reference sequence). This CDR3 region has 16 residues. J was trimmed by 0 bases and V by 1 base; bases with no gene match: 1. CDR3 bases: TGTGCCAGCAGCCAAGGACTAGCGGACTCCTACAATGAGCAGTTCTTC. Protein product: CASSQGLADSYNEQFF.

V gene TRBV19 combines with J gene TRBJ1-5; TRBD1 matches at 7 bases. Looked up from germline, CDR1 is LNHDA and CDR2 is SQIVND (reference sequence). The J segment lost 6 bases and the V segment lost 4 bases, leaving 12 bases of the junction unmatched. The CDR3 runs to 16 residues. For the CDR3, the DNA is TGTGCCAGTAGTAGACCTGCGGCAGGGGGTAGTCAGCCCCAGCATTTT. Residues: CASSRPAAGGSQPQHF.

V usage is TRBV2 and J usage is TRBJ2-7; maybe TRBD1 (6 bases). Germline CDR1 and CDR2: SNHLY and FYNNEI. The CDR3 sequence is 14 residues long. V was cut by 5 bases and J by 2 bases, with 13 bases left in between. The CDR3 DNA follows: TGTGCCAGCAGTCCCGGGACACCCCCCTACGAGCAGTACTTC. It encodes CASSPGTPPYEQYF.

The V gene is TRBV10-1, the J gene TRBJ2-1; D gene ambiguous. There are 16 residues in the CDR3. Trimming shortened V by 1 base and J by 3 bases, and 13 bases separated the two germline ends. CDR1 WNHNN and CDR2 SYGVQD come from the germline V gene (reference sequence). CDR3: CASSEFRSSYYNEQFF. CDR3 DNA sequence: TGCGCCAGCAGTGAGTTCAGGTCTTCGTACTACAATGAGCAGTTCTTC.

This chain uses TRBV4-3 with TRBJ1-1; TRBD1 matches 8 bases. With 1 base clipped from V and 4 bases from J, the junction kept 5 bases outside the gene matches. The germline gives CDR1 LGHNA, CDR2 YSLEER. CDR3 length: 15 residues. This CDR3 reads CASSQAPTGATEAFF. For the CDR3, the DNA is TGCGCCAGCAGCCAAGCACCGACAGGGGCCACTGAAGCTTTCTTT.

The gene calls are TRBV18 and TRBJ2-7, with 7 bases lining up with TRBD2. V trimming: 5 bases; J trimming: 4 bases; junction bases outside the gene matches: 8. Per germline, CDR1 KGHSH and CDR2 LQKENI. The length of the CDR3 is 14 residues. This chain's CDR3 is CASSDPTSRYEQYF. CDR3 coding DNA: TGTGCCAGCTCAGACCCGACTAGCAGGTACGAGCAGTACTTC.

This clone came up once. V gene TRBV5-5 combines with J gene TRBJ2-1; 13 bases fit TRBD2. The V segment lost 4 bases and the J segment 5 bases; nucleotides outside the gene matches: 12. This CDR3 has 18 residues. Germline CDR1 reads SGHKS; CDR2 reads YYEKEE (reference sequence). The CDR3 nucleotides read TGTGCCAGCAGCCTCCGTCTACTAGCGGGAGGGCCCCACAATGAGCAGTTCTTC. Its translation: CASSLRLLAGGPHNEQFF.

The sample holds one count of this clone. The CDR3 DNA follows: TGTGCCAGCGCGGGGACTAGCGGGACCAGGGAGACCCAGTACTTC. This codes for CASAGTSGTRETQYF. The chain recombines TRBV18 with TRBJ2-5, with 13 bases matching TRBD2. V shed 8 bases, J shed 5 bases, and the junction held 8 bases outside the gene matches. Germline values: CDR1 KGHSH, CDR2 LQKENI. CDR3 size: 15 residues. Looking up the rest from reference TRBV18 and TRBJ2-5 gives the full variable domain: NAGVMQNPRHLVRRRGQEARLRCSPMKGHSHVYWYRQLPEEGLKFMVYLQKENIIDESGMPKERFSAEFPKEGPSILRIQQVVRGDSAAYFCASAGTSGTRETQYFGPGTRLLVL.

The chain links TRBV3-1 (or the pseudogene TRBV3-2) to TRBJ1-6, with TRBD1 matching over 8 bases. CDR1 and CDR2 (germline): LGHDT, YNNKEL (reference sequence). V shed 0 bases and J 14 bases; nucleotides not matched to a gene: 9. This CDR3 is 15 amino acids long. CDR3 loop: CASSQDWDRQGTLHF. The CDR3 DNA follows: TGTGCCAGCAGCCAAGATTGGGACAGGCAAGGCACCCTCCACTTT.

The chain couples TRBV4-3 to TRBJ1-5, with D perhaps TRBD1 (5 bases). CDR1 is LGHNA and CDR2 is YSLEER in the germline V gene. The V gene lost 0 bases and the J gene lost 0 bases, with 6 bases spanning the gap. The length of the CDR3 is 15 residues. The CDR3 protein is CASSQDRASNQPQHF. As DNA, the CDR3 is TGCGCCAGCAGCCAAGACAGGGCTAGCAATCAGCCCCAGCATTTT.

This clone was observed a single time. The chain links TRBV5-1 to TRBJ1-1; possibly TRBD1 for D (5 bases). CDR3 length: 14 amino acids. CDR1 SGHRS and CDR2 YFSETQ come from the germline V gene. V lost 6 bases, J lost 4 bases, and 16 bases lay in between. As DNA, the CDR3 is TGCGCCAGCACCGAGGGAGGGGCGGGCACTGAAGCTTTCTTT. It translates to CASTEGGAGTEAFF.

V and J are TRBV7-2 and TRBJ2-5; 11 nucleotides match TRBD2. CDR3 length: 14 residues. Germline V gene sequence: CDR1 SGHTA, CDR2 FQGNSA. The J segment lost 3 bases and the V segment lost 5 bases, leaving 2 bases of the junction unmatched. The CDR3 DNA follows: TGTGCCAGCAGCCCGGGACTAGCGGAAGAGACCCAGTACTTC. This codes for CASSPGLAEETQYF.

To note about this clone: Other DNA sequences in this sample translate to the same CDR3. The genes are TRBV11-2 and TRBJ2-7; maybe TRBD2 (5 bases). The CDR3 has 12 residues. V dropped 5 bases and J dropped 3 bases, with 8 bases sitting between them. Germline V gene lookup returns CDR1 SGHAT and CDR2 FQNNGV. The CDR3: CASSRTGYEQYF. The CDR3, as DNA: TGTGCCAGCAGCCGGACTGGCTACGAGCAGTACTTC.